The 7 T cell receptor beta chains below come from one sample, sequenced in a study of vaccination effects on CD4 cells after COVID-19. For these TCRs, the target antigens are not known. The method was immunoSEQ multiplex PCR; TCRdb's version includes in-frame clones alone and lacks a portion of them. The data contain roughly 70,000 clones, about 80% of them singletons. With the ViraFEST assay, the study expanded antigen-specific CD4+ T cells using viral peptide pools, then sequenced them. CD4+ T cell isolation took place after less than 13 days of culture. Subjects were given two BNT162b2 or mRNA-1273 vaccine doses. Specimen: CD4+ T cells from PBMCs cultured with HCoV-OC43 spike peptides, collected after COVID-19 vaccination. Subset here: HCoV-OC43 spike overlapping peptide pool stimulation. Source of these receptors: a human donor who received a COVID-19 vaccine.

This clone was counted once. This rearrangement joins TRBV3-1 (or the pseudogene TRBV3-2) to TRBJ2-1, with unresolved D. In germline, CDR1 is LGHDT, CDR2 YNNKEL (reference sequence). V shed 1 base and J shed 10 bases, with 5 bases lying between them. CDR3 size: 11 residues. Here the CDR3 DNA reads TGTGCCAGCAGCCAAGTGGAAGAGCAGTTCTTC. It codes for CASSQVEEQFF.

Only one count was recorded for this clone. V usage is TRBV12-2 and J usage is TRBJ1-5. TRBV12-2 is described as a pseudogene. The CDR3 contains 11 residues. The CDR3 loop is CPYPRFQPQHF. CDR3 coding DNA: TGTCCTTATCCGAGATTCCAGCCCCAGCATTTT.

The J gene is TRBJ2-3, the V gene TRBV7-8, with 12 bases matching TRBD2. Unmatched junction bases numbered 1, after V lost 4 bases and J lost 5 bases. The CDR3 consists of 14 residues. Germline CDR1 SGHVS, CDR2 FQNEAQ. The CDR3 DNA reads as TGTGCCAGCAGCTCACTAGCGGGGGGAGATACGCAGTATTTT. Amino acids: CASSSLAGGDTQYF.

The chain links TRBV19 to TRBJ1-1, with D tentatively TRBD1 (5 bases). Between the trimmed V and J ends, which lost 5 bases and 6 bases, there was a span of 19 bases. This CDR3 is built from 15 residues. Germline V gives CDR1 LNHDA, CDR2 SQIVND (reference sequence). The chain's CDR3 is CASSPRAGIGPEAFF. For the CDR3, the DNA is TGTGCCAGTAGTCCCAGGGCGGGAATTGGGCCTGAAGCTTTCTTT.

This chain joins TRBV5-1 and TRBJ1-2; 9 nucleotides match TRBD1. V dropped 1 base and J dropped 6; count of bases not matched to a gene: 7. Germline assignment: CDR1 SGHRS and CDR2 YFSETQ. CDR3 length: 15 amino acids. This CDR3 reads CASSLMGQGGDGYTF. Here the CDR3 DNA reads TGCGCCAGCAGCTTGATGGGACAGGGAGGGGATGGCTACACCTTC.

The genes are TRBV7-2 and TRBJ1-4; no clear D. This CDR3 is 13 amino acids long. The germline V gene has CDR1 SGHTA and CDR2 FQGNSA. The V and J ends lost 1 base and 1 base respectively, with 1 base between them. The CDR3 bases are TGTGCCAGCAGCTTAGTAACTAATGAAAAACTGTTTTTT. Residues: CASSLVTNEKLFF.

The J gene is TRBJ1-2, the V gene TRBV4-3; tentative D call: TRBD1 (5 bases). Germline V lookup: CDR1 LGHNA, CDR2 YSLEER. The CDR3 totals 14 residues. Deletions cut 1 base from V and 4 bases from J, with 10 bases between. In nucleotides, the CDR3 is TGCGCCAGCAGCCAAGGGCAGGGCGGCTATGGCTACACCTTC. This gives the protein CASSQGQGGYGYTF.